The 8 T cell receptor beta chains presented below share a single source sample, sequenced in a study of blood T cell repertoires in COVID-19. This table comes from immunoSEQ multiplex PCR, and its TCRdb copy is limited to in-frame clones, with some not included. The sample has 150,000 to 200,000 clones, around 81% seen once. The sequenced sample was peripheral blood. Receptors originate from a human donor with acute or convalescent COVID-19. The donor label of this sample is uncertain.

The V and J genes are TRBV20-1 and TRBJ2-1; TRBD1 matches 8 bases. The germline V gene has CDR1 DFQATT and CDR2 SNEGSKA (reference sequence). This CDR3 is built from 13 residues. Losses at the gene ends were 3 bases for V and 7 bases for J; bases not matched to a gene: 5. In nucleotides, the CDR3 is TGCAGTGCTAGTCGGACAGGGTTGAATGAGCAGTTCTTC. This gives the protein CSASRTGLNEQFF.

This rearrangement joins TRBV10-3 to TRBJ2-2; TRBD2 agrees at 8 bases. V dropped 6 bases and J dropped 6; count of bases not matched to a gene: 15. CDR1 and CDR2 from the germline V gene are ENHRY and SYGVKD. This CDR3 is built from 17 residues. The CDR3 DNA reads TGTGCCATCAGGGAAACAAACGGGACTAGACGCGCCGGGGAGCTGTTTTTT. Translating it yields CAIRETNGTRRAGELFF.

The chain joins TRBV14 to TRBJ2-3; 7 bases match TRBD2. This CDR3 has 16 amino acids. Trimming at V came to 4 bases and at J to 4 bases, leaving 11 bases not matched to a gene. The germline V gene encodes CDR1 SGHDN and CDR2 FVKESK. CDR3 DNA sequence: TGTGCCAGCAGCCGGGGGGGATTCTCGGCGGCAGATACGCAGTATTTT. It encodes CASSRGGFSAADTQYF.

This sequence joins TRBV4-2 and TRBJ1-1; the match to TRBD1 covers 7 bases. Germline assignment: CDR1 LGHNA and CDR2 YNFKEQ. This CDR3 region has 14 residues. The ends lost 1 base at V and 5 bases at J; junction bases unmatched: 4. The CDR3 sequence: CASSQGNRGTEAFF. In DNA form, the CDR3 reads TGTGCCAGCAGCCAAGGGAACAGGGGAACTGAAGCTTTCTTT.

This rearrangement joins TRBV4-1 to TRBJ1-2, with 7 bases identical to TRBD1. V shed 1 base and J 4 bases; nucleotides not matched to a gene: 3. Germline V lookup: CDR1 MGHRA, CDR2 YSYEKL. The CDR3 has 14 residues. CDR3 sequence (DNA): TGCGCCAGCAGCCAAGCCCGGACAGGCTATGGCTACACCTTC. The encoded protein is CASSQARTGYGYTF.

This rearrangement joins TRBV2 to TRBJ2-2; TRBD1 matches at 7 bases. The CDR3 runs to 14 residues. The V gene end was trimmed by 8 bases and the J gene end by 3 bases; junction bases not matched to a gene: 6. Germline CDR1 is SNHLY and CDR2 is FYNNEI. In nucleotides, the CDR3 is TGTGCCAGCGAGACAGGGTCGGACACCGGGGAGCTGTTTTTT. This codes for CASETGSDTGELFF.

This clone occurred a few times. V gene TRBV6-6 combines with J gene TRBJ2-5; maybe TRBD2 (5 bases). Trimming removed 2 bases from V and 5 bases from J, with 12 bases in between. The germline V gene encodes CDR1 MNHNY and CDR2 SVGAGI (reference sequence). The CDR3 runs 14 residues. The CDR3 region is CASSYGGSGETQYF. The CDR3, as DNA: TGTGCCAGCAGTTACGGCGGGTCCGGGGAGACCCAGTACTTC.

The chain couples TRBV6-6 to TRBJ1-4; no definite D call. Germline CDR1 is MNHNY and CDR2 is SVGAGI (reference sequence). V was shortened by 0 bases and J by 7 bases, with 12 bases between the two germline ends. The CDR3 loop spans 15 amino acids. Here the CDR3 reads CASSYSSGIREKLFF. The CDR3 DNA reads TGTGCCAGCAGTTACTCGTCGGGGATCCGTGAAAAACTGTTTTTT.